Detailed here is one T cell receptor beta chain. V gave up 4 bases and J gave up 4 bases, with 13 bases separating them. Germline CDR1 is KGHSH and CDR2 is LQKENI. This CDR3 comprises 14 residues. The method was immunoSEQ multiplex PCR; TCRdb's version includes in-frame clones alone and lacks a portion of them. The table has about 50,000 clones, around nine tenths seen once; the top ten hold 14% to 15%. The data belong to a study of PD-L1 blockade in urothelial cancer. Sample time point: pretreatment peripheral blood. This material consisted of PBMCs, taken around atezolizumab (anti-PD-L1) treatment. This sequence joins TRBV18 and TRBJ1-1; tentatively, D is TRBD1 (5 bases). The clonotype comes from a woman aged 60-70 years with urothelial cancer. CDR3 DNA sequence: TGTGCCAGCTCACGGGAAAGACAGTCCACTGAAGCTTTCTTT. Its protein is CASSRERQSTEAFF.